This entry lists 23 T cell receptor beta chains sequenced from one sample in a study of shared clonotypes between healthy human individuals. Assay used: immunoSEQ multiplex PCR; TCRdb lists only in-frame clones, some missing. The sample holds over a million clones, approximately 78% seen once. Specimen: memory CD4+ T cells from PBMCs. Subset: CD45RA-negative fraction. These receptors were obtained from a man between 18 and 29 years old in good health. Some clones in this sample may be carry-over from other donors' samples.

This clone was recorded a few times. The V and J genes are TRBV7-6 and TRBJ2-5, with D tentatively TRBD1 or TRBD2 (5 bases each). The V end lost 5 bases, the J end lost 2 bases, and 12 bases lay between the germline ends. Germline CDR1 and CDR2: SGHVS and FNYEAQ. The CDR3 spans 14 residues. CDR3 region: CASSQGDRQETQYF. The CDR3 DNA sequence: TGTGCCAGCAGCCAGGGAGATCGACAAGAGACCCAGTACTTC. The entire variable domain, with the rest obtained from reference TRBV7-6 and TRBJ2-5, is as follows: GAGVSQSPRYKVTKRGQDVALRCDPISGHVSLYWYRQALGQGPEFLTYFNYEAQQDKSGLPNDRFSAERPEGSISTLTIQRTEQRDSAMYRCASSQGDRQETQYFGPGTRLLVL.

The V gene is TRBV7-9, the J gene TRBJ2-7; D is perhaps TRBD1 (7 bases). CDR1 is SEHNR and CDR2 is FQNEAQ in the germline V gene (reference sequence). This CDR3 spans 15 amino acids. The ends were cut back, 5 bases at V and 3 bases at J, with 17 bases in the middle. The CDR3 protein is CASSRGQARGYEQYF. CDR3 DNA: TGTGCCAGCAGCCGAGGACAGGCGCGGGGCTACGAGCAGTACTTC.

CDR3 protein: CASRPRTGPGANVLTF. CDR3 bases: TGTGCCAGCAGGCCTCGGACAGGGCCTGGGGCCAACGTCCTGACTTTC. The chain uses TRBV28 and TRBJ2-6; 8 bases map to TRBD1. Germline lookup yields CDR1 MDHEN and CDR2 SYDVKM. The CDR3 is made up of 16 amino acids. The ends lost 6 bases at V and 2 bases at J; junction bases unmatched: 6.

This clone appeared a few times. The chain joins TRBV28 to TRBJ2-3; TRBD1 might be the D (6 bases). The CDR3 is 14 residues long. The V end lost 5 bases, the J end lost 2 bases, and 11 bases lay between the germline ends. CDR1 and CDR2 from the germline V gene are MDHEN and SYDVKM. CDR3 nucleotides: TGTGCCAGCAGTGCGGACAGCCCCACAGATACGCAGTATTTT. Protein product: CASSADSPTDTQYF.

The V call is TRBV4-2, the J call TRBJ2-3, with D possibly TRBD1 on 5 matching bases. CDR3 length: 14 amino acids. Trimming took 4 bases from V and 2 from J, leaving 10 bases between them. Germline V gene sequence: CDR1 LGHNA, CDR2 YNFKEQ. CDR3 protein: CASSPPGATDTQYF. CDR3 coding DNA: TGTGCCAGCAGCCCACCTGGGGCCACAGATACGCAGTATTTT.

This clone was counted a few times. The chain combines TRBV30 with TRBJ1-2, with TRBD1 as a possible D gene (6 bases). CDR1 is GTSNPN, CDR2 SVGIG, per germline (reference sequence). The CDR3 is 12 residues long. V lost 1 base and J lost 4, with 7 bases in between. The CDR3 coding sequence is TGTGCCTGGAGTGGAGGGGGCTATGGCTACACCTTC. It encodes CAWSGGGYGYTF.

The chain links TRBV29-1 to TRBJ2-7; D tentatively reads TRBD1 or TRBD2 (6 bases each). This CDR3 has 12 amino acids. V was shortened by 7 bases and J by 7 bases, with 17 bases between the two germline ends. Germline CDR1 and CDR2: SQVTM and ANQGSEA. The CDR3 DNA is TGCAGCGCCCGACTAGGAGGGGGTGAGCAGTACTTC. Translated, it gives CSARLGGGEQYF.

The chain joins TRBV9 to TRBJ2-1; 9 bases map to TRBD2. The CDR3 consists of 16 residues. Trimming removed 4 bases from V and 5 bases from J; junction bases left unmatched: 10. The germline CDR1 and CDR2 sequences are SGDLS and YYNGEE. The CDR3 here is CASSPRLAASNNEQFF. The CDR3 DNA follows: TGTGCCAGCAGCCCTCGACTAGCGGCATCTAACAATGAGCAGTTCTTC.

This clone was found a few times. V gene TRBV27 combines with J gene TRBJ2-1; D may be TRBD2 (6 bases). V was shortened by 6 bases and J by 8 bases, with 17 bases between the two germline ends. The CDR3 covers 14 residues. From germline, CDR1 is MNHEY and CDR2 SMNVEV (reference sequence). The CDR3 region has the DNA TGTGCCAGCAGGGATGACGGGAGCAGGTATGAGCAGTTCTTC. Protein product: CASRDDGSRYEQFF.

The DNA of the CDR3 is TGTGCCAGCAGCGTAGTTCCCGCAGATACGCAGTATTTT. As protein: CASSVVPADTQYF. This chain uses TRBV9 with TRBJ2-3; D is unresolved. V lost 0 bases, J lost 4 bases, and 6 bases lay in between. CDR3 size: 13 residues. Germline V gene lookup returns CDR1 SGDLS and CDR2 YYNGEE.

This chain joins TRBV6-1 and TRBJ1-1; D is possibly TRBD1 (5 bases). This CDR3 contains 13 residues. The V and J ends lost 5 bases and 4 bases respectively, with 11 bases between them. Germline V gives CDR1 MNHNS, CDR2 SASEGT. The CDR3 loop is CASSHRGRTEAFF. Here the CDR3 DNA reads TGTGCCAGCAGTCACCGGGGACGCACTGAAGCTTTCTTT.

This clone came up a few times. V usage is TRBV29-1 and J usage is TRBJ1-5, with D unclear. The V and J ends lost 6 bases and 2 bases respectively, with 17 bases between them. The CDR3 extends over 15 amino acids. Germline lookup yields CDR1 SQVTM and CDR2 ANQGSEA. The CDR3 spells CSVADGFLGNQPQHF. DNA of the CDR3: TGCAGCGTCGCGGACGGGTTTTTGGGCAATCAGCCCCAGCATTTT.

This sequence joins TRBV10-3 and TRBJ2-4; D gene ambiguous. Germline loops: CDR1 ENHRY, CDR2 SYGVKD. The length of the CDR3 is 12 residues. The V end lost 8 bases, the J end lost 9 bases, and 14 bases lay between the germline ends. CDR3 region: CAISRADSIQYF. As DNA, the CDR3 is TGTGCCATCTCCCGCGCGGATAGCATTCAGTACTTC.

The J gene is TRBJ2-5, the V gene TRBV5-5; TRBD1 might be the D (5 bases). CDR3 length equals 14 residues. V was pared by 2 bases and J by 5 bases, with 13 bases between. Germline-derived CDR1 and CDR2 are SGHKS and YYEKEE (reference sequence). CDR3 DNA: TGTGCCAGCAGCTTCTTGCAGGGTGGCGAGACCCAGTACTTC. This gives the protein CASSFLQGGETQYF.

V usage is TRBV9 and J usage is TRBJ1-4; 7 positions match TRBD1. CDR1 is SGDLS, CDR2 YYNGEE, per germline. J was trimmed by 4 bases and V by 0 bases; bases with no gene match: 3. The CDR3 totals 15 residues. CDR3 DNA: TGTGCCAGCAGCGTAGCGGGACAGCTTAATGAAAAACTGTTTTTT. Its protein is CASSVAGQLNEKLFF.

The gene calls are TRBV28 and TRBJ1-2; no clear D. V was pared by 2 bases and J by 3 bases, with 16 bases between. This CDR3 has 16 residues. CDR1 MDHEN and CDR2 SYDVKM come from the germline V gene. The CDR3 protein is CASSLADLADHYGYTF. The CDR3 DNA reads as TGTGCCAGCAGTTTAGCCGACCTGGCCGACCACTATGGCTACACCTTC.

Regarding this clone: Other DNA sequences of this sample code for an identical CDR3. The chain is built from TRBV7-2 and TRBJ1-1; no definite D call. Germline assignment: CDR1 SGHTA and CDR2 FQGNSA. The CDR3 extends over 15 amino acids. Between the trimmed V and J ends, which lost 1 base and 0 bases, there was a span of 9 bases. Here the CDR3 reads CASSLGVGMNTEAFF. The CDR3 DNA is TGTGCCAGCAGCTTAGGAGTAGGGATGAACACTGAAGCTTTCTTT.

As regards this clone: Since no conserved phenylalanine or tryptophan closes the CDR3, a read error is the likely cause. The limits of the CDR3 on the DNA are not certain, so only TCRdb's listed CDR3 is given. V usage is TRBV5-6 and J usage is TRBJ2-7; the table's D gene call, TRBD1, was not cross checked with the DNA. Looked up from germline, CDR1 is SGHDT and CDR2 is YYEEEE. The CDR3 extends over 11 residues, inclusive of both ends. The CDR3 here is CASSRRDRPQD.

This sequence joins TRBV11-2 and TRBJ1-2; TRBD1 might be the D (6 bases). In germline, CDR1 is SGHAT, CDR2 FQNNGV. With 4 bases removed from V and 5 bases from J, the gap between germline ends came to 14 bases. This CDR3 is built from 14 residues. CDR3 sequence: CASSSNRALYGYTF. CDR3 bases: TGTGCCAGCAGCTCAAACAGGGCACTATATGGCTACACCTTC.

The gene calls are TRBV19 and TRBJ1-3, with 7 positions matching TRBD1. Germline CDR1 reads LNHDA; CDR2 reads SQIVND (reference sequence). J lost 1 base, V lost 9 bases, and 18 bases had no gene match. The CDR3 covers 18 residues. The CDR3 loop reads CASRPGPTGAFSGNTIYF. The CDR3 DNA is TGTGCCAGCCGTCCAGGACCAACAGGGGCGTTTTCTGGAAACACCATATATTTT.

The rearrangement joins TRBV5-4 to TRBJ2-4, with a possible D match to TRBD1 (5 bases). The V gene's germline CDR1 is SGHNT and CDR2 YYREEE (reference sequence). V was clipped by 2 bases and J by 8 bases, with 11 bases between them. This CDR3 spans 13 amino acids. Here the CDR3 DNA reads TGTGCCAGCAGCTTCCAGGGCGAAGACATTCAGTACTTC. Protein product: CASSFQGEDIQYF.

By its share, this clone is medium-sized. This specimen includes other DNA sequences encoding the same CDR3. The V call is TRBV7-9, the J call TRBJ1-2; D is unresolved. Germline values: CDR1 SEHNR, CDR2 FQNEAQ (reference sequence). Trimming shortened V by 4 bases and J by 2 bases, and 5 bases separated the two germline ends. This CDR3 has 12 residues. The CDR3 reads CASSSGNYGYTF. The CDR3 region has the DNA TGTGCCAGCAGCTCCGGGAACTATGGCTACACCTTC. Together with reference TRBV7-9 and TRBJ1-2, the CDR3 gives the full variable domain: DTGVSQNPRHKITKRGQNVTFRCDPISEHNRLYWYRQTLGQGPEFLTYFQNEAQLEKSRLLSDRFSAERPKGSFSTLEIQRTEQGDSAMYLCASSSGNYGYTFGSGTRLTVV.

The chain links TRBV19 to TRBJ1-1; possibly TRBD1 for D (6 bases). V was cut by 7 bases and J by 1 base, with 28 bases left in between. The CDR3 has 19 amino acids. Germline V gene lookup returns CDR1 LNHDA and CDR2 SQIVND (reference sequence). CDR3 sequence reads: CASTLWGQDFFGPNTEAFF. DNA for the CDR3: TGTGCCAGTACCTTATGGGGGCAGGACTTTTTCGGGCCGAACACTGAAGCTTTCTTT. Drawing the rest from reference TRBV19 and TRBJ1-1, the complete variable domain is DGGITQSPKYLFRKEGQNVTLSCEQNLNHDAMYWYRQDPGQGLRLIYYSQIVNDFQKGDIAEGYSVSREKKESFPLTVTSAQKNPTAFYLCASTLWGQDFFGPNTEAFFGQGTRLTVV.